The entry below gives a single T cell receptor beta chain sequence along with its context. Its specificity is not known. Other DNA sequences in the sample encode the same CDR3. The CDR3 loop spans 13 amino acids. Trimming left V 0 bases short and J 7 bases short, with 8 bases between. In germline, CDR1 is SGHRS, CDR2 YFSETQ. Measured with immunoSEQ multiplex PCR; TCRdb has only the in-frame clones, and not every one. The table shows 2 million to 2.5 million clones, with 85% to 95% occurring only once. This record comes from a study of shared clonotypes between healthy human individuals. Study conclusions and caveats: Of the naive CD4 clonotypes, around 4.7% were shared across several donors.

Source material: naive CD4+ T cells from PBMCs. Subset specified: CD45RA+ positively selected. The chain uses TRBV5-1 and TRBJ2-1; the D is unclear. This sequence was found in a man younger than 35 in good health. Some clones in this sample may be carry-over from other donors' samples. CDR3 sequence reads: CASSLAGVNEQFF. Written as DNA, the CDR3 is TGCGCCAGCAGCTTGGCCGGCGTAAATGAGCAGTTCTTC.